The rows below give T cell receptor beta chains drawn from one sample of a study of T cell repertoires in ileal Crohn's disease. Clones were read by immunoSEQ multiplex PCR, and TCRdb kept only the in-frame ones, dropping some. The table has 15,000 to 20,000 clones, 65% to 85% seen once; the top ten hold 5% to 5.5%. Source material: ileal tissue. Source of these receptors: an adult with Crohn's disease. The CDR3 runs from the conserved cysteine through the conserved F or W. The order of the fields is CDR3 DNA, CDR3 protein, J gene, clone size, D gene, V gene. A D gene is named only where the DNA matches it firmly. Only part of the rows carry a size: once, few, many, or a class if the clone is expanded.

cdr3_nt: TGTGCCACCAGCAGAGCCCCGGGTCTATCTGGAAACACCATATATTTT; cdr3_aa: CATSRAPGLSGNTIYF; j_call: TRBJ1-3; clone_size: NA; d_call: NA; v_call: TRBV15
cdr3_nt: TGTGCCTGGAGTACAATCAGGGGAAATGAGCAGTTCTTC; cdr3_aa: CAWSTIRGNEQFF; j_call: TRBJ2-1; clone_size: NA; d_call: NA; v_call: TRBV30
cdr3_nt: TGTGCCAGCATGTTGACAGGGATGGCATATGAGCAGTTCTTC; cdr3_aa: CASMLTGMAYEQFF; j_call: TRBJ2-1; clone_size: NA; d_call: TRBD1; v_call: TRBV6-1
cdr3_nt: TGCGCCAGCAGCTTCACAGCGGGGGATGAGACCCAGTACTTC; cdr3_aa: CASSFTAGDETQYF; j_call: TRBJ2-5; clone_size: NA; d_call: TRBD2; v_call: TRBV5-1
cdr3_nt: TGTGCCAGCAGTGGGGGGGGAGACACCATATATTTT; cdr3_aa: CASSGGGDTIYF; j_call: TRBJ1-3; clone_size: NA; d_call: NA; v_call: TRBV2
cdr3_nt: TGTGCCAGCAGCTTGGTGGGGACAGATGGTTATGGCTACACCTTC; cdr3_aa: CASSLVGTDGYGYTF; j_call: TRBJ1-2; clone_size: few; d_call: TRBD1; v_call: TRBV5-4
cdr3_nt: TGTGCCAGCAGAGAAGGCGGGAGAGGGTGGTACAATGAGCAGTTCTTC; cdr3_aa: CASREGGRGWYNEQFF; j_call: TRBJ2-1; clone_size: NA; d_call: TRBD2; v_call: TRBV2
cdr3_nt: TGTGCCAGCAGCTTAGGGGCCAGTATCCAAGAGACCCAGTACTTC; cdr3_aa: CASSLGASIQETQYF; j_call: TRBJ2-5; clone_size: few; d_call: NA; v_call: TRBV7-2
cdr3_nt: TGTGCCAGTAGTCCGGGCCGAGCGACAGGGGGGACCTACGAGCAGTACTTC; cdr3_aa: CASSPGRATGGTYEQYF; j_call: TRBJ2-7; clone_size: NA; d_call: TRBD1; v_call: TRBV19
cdr3_nt: TGTGCCAGCAGGGTCCGGGACTACGCCGGGGAGCTGTTTTTT; cdr3_aa: CASRVRDYAGELFF; j_call: TRBJ2-2; clone_size: NA; d_call: TRBD2; v_call: TRBV2
cdr3_nt: TGTGCCAGCAGCTTGGGCTTCAGGAACACTGAAGCTTTCTTT; cdr3_aa: CASSLGFRNTEAFF; j_call: TRBJ1-1; clone_size: once; d_call: NA; v_call: TRBV5-6
cdr3_nt: TGTGCCAGCACCCGCCGGGGGGGTTCAGATACGCAGTATTTT; cdr3_aa: CASTRRGGSDTQYF; j_call: TRBJ2-3; clone_size: NA; d_call: TRBD2; v_call: TRBV5-4
cdr3_nt: TGCGCCAGCAGCTTGGGCAGGGACTATGGCTACACCTTC; cdr3_aa: CASSLGRDYGYTF; j_call: TRBJ1-2; clone_size: few; d_call: NA; v_call: TRBV5-1
cdr3_nt: TGTGCCAGCAGCCCGGCCGGGACTCAAGAGACCCAGTACTTC; cdr3_aa: CASSPAGTQETQYF; j_call: TRBJ2-5; clone_size: NA; d_call: NA; v_call: TRBV5-6
cdr3_nt: TGTGCCAGCAGTGAAAGGACACGCAACACCGGGGAGCTGTTTTTT; cdr3_aa: CASSERTRNTGELFF; j_call: TRBJ2-2; clone_size: few; d_call: NA; v_call: TRBV6-1
cdr3_nt: TGTGCCAGCAGCCGTCTTGGACAGGTTAATTCACCCCTCCACTTT; cdr3_aa: CASSRLGQVNSPLHF; j_call: TRBJ1-6; clone_size: NA; d_call: TRBD1; v_call: TRBV5-5
cdr3_nt: TGTGCCACCAGCACCAGGGGGGCTGGGGCCAACGTCCTGACTTTC; cdr3_aa: CATSTRGAGANVLTF; j_call: TRBJ2-6; clone_size: NA; d_call: NA; v_call: TRBV15
cdr3_nt: TGTGCCATCAGTGGACAGGGACCCTACAATGAGCAGTTCTTC; cdr3_aa: CAISGQGPYNEQFF; j_call: TRBJ2-1; clone_size: NA; d_call: TRBD1; v_call: TRBV10-3
cdr3_nt: TGTGCCAGCAGTGCTCAGGGGGCGGACACCATATATTTT; cdr3_aa: CASSAQGADTIYF; j_call: TRBJ1-3; clone_size: NA; d_call: TRBD1; v_call: TRBV6-1
cdr3_nt: TGTGCCAGCATGACAGGGGGGAATCCTGAAACTTTCTTT; cdr3_aa: CASMTGGNPETFF; j_call: TRBJ1-1; clone_size: NA; d_call: TRBD1; v_call: TRBV28
cdr3_nt: TGTGCCAGCAGCGCAACCGGGACAGGGAGTTTCAATGAGCAGTTCTTC; cdr3_aa: CASSATGTGSFNEQFF; j_call: TRBJ2-1; clone_size: NA; d_call: TRBD1; v_call: TRBV5-5
cdr3_nt: TGTGCCAGCAGTTTGCGGATGTCTGGTGAAAAACTGTTTTTT; cdr3_aa: CASSLRMSGEKLFF; j_call: TRBJ1-4; clone_size: few; d_call: NA; v_call: TRBV28
cdr3_nt: TGTGCCAGTCATCCCGGGACGGGAGTCCACTTT; cdr3_aa: CASHPGTGVHF; j_call: TRBJ1-6; clone_size: NA; d_call: NA; v_call: TRBV2